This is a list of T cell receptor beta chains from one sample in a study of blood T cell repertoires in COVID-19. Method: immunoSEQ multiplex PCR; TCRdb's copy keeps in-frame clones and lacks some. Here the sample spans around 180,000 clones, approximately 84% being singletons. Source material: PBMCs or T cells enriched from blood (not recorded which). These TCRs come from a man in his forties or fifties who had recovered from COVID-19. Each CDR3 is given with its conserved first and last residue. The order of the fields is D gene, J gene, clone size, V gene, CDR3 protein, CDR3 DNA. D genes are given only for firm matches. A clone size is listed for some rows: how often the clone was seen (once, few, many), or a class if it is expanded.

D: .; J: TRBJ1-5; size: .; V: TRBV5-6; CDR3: CASSPGPTTIDKYQPQHF; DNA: TGTGCCAGCAGCCCTGGGCCAACCACAATAGACAAATATCAGCCCCAGCATTTT
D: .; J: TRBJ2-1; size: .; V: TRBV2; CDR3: CASTLGDTRLGEQFF; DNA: TGTGCCAGCACCTTAGGGGACACCCGCCTTGGGGAGCAGTTCTTC
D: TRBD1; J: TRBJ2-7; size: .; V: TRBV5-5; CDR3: CASRRTSGGVPHEQYF; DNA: TGTGCCAGCCGGCGAACGTCAGGGGGCGTCCCCCACGAGCAGTACTTC
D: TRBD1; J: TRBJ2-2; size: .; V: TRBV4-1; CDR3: CASSQDNRGTGELFF; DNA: TGCGCCAGCAGCCAAGATAACAGGGGGACCGGGGAGCTGTTTTTT
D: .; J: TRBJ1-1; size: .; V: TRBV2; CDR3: CASVKSTGFTEAFF; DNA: TGTGCCAGCGTAAAAAGCACAGGGTTCACTGAAGCTTTCTTT
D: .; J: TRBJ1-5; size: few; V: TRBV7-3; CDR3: CASSSRTVAYQPQHF; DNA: TGTGCCAGCAGCTCCCGGACTGTGGCCTATCAGCCCCAGCATTTT
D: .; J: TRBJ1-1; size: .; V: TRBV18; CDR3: CASSPTQQNTEAFF; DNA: TGTGCCAGCTCACCCACCCAACAGAACACTGAAGCTTTCTTT
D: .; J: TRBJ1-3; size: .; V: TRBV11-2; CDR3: CASSVRDTSGNTIYF; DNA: TGTGCCAGCAGCGTACGGGACACCTCTGGAAACACCATATATTTT
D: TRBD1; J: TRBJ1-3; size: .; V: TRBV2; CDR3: CASSPPETGGTTGNTIYF; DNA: TGTGCCAGCAGCCCGCCGGAGACAGGGGGAACTACTGGAAACACCATATATTTT
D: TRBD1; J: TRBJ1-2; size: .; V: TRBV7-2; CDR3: CASSFLKGQGGNYGYTF; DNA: TGTGCCAGCAGCTTTTTGAAGGGACAGGGAGGCAACTATGGCTACACCTTC
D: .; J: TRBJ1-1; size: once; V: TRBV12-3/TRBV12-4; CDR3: CASSLLVNTEAFF; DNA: TGTGCCAGCAGTTTGCTAGTGAACACTGAAGCTTTCTTT
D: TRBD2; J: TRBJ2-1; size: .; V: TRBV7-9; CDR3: CASSLQGGGIYNEQFF; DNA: TGTGCCAGCAGCTTACAGGGCGGGGGGATTTACAATGAGCAGTTCTTC
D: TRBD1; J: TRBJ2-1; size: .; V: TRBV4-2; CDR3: CASSQQRGRGYYEQFF; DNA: TGTGCCAGCAGCCAACAACGGGGCAGGGGGTATTACGAGCAGTTCTTC
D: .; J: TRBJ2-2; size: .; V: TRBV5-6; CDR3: CASQGPGELFF; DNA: TGTGCCAGCCAGGGTCCGGGGGAGCTGTTTTTT
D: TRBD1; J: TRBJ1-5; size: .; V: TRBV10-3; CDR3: CAISDGQGGNSNQPQHF; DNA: TGTGCCATCAGCGACGGACAGGGTGGAAATAGCAATCAGCCCCAGCATTTT
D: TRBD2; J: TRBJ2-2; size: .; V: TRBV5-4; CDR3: CASGPGRVTGELFF; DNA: TGTGCCAGCGGCCCGGGGAGGGTCACCGGGGAGCTGTTTTTT
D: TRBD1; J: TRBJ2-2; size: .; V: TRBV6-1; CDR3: CASSEARGSGELFF; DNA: TGTGCCAGCAGTGAAGCCAGGGGGTCCGGGGAGCTGTTTTTT
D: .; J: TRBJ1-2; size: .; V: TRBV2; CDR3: CASSEGGALNYGYTF; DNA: TGTGCCAGCAGTGAGGGCGGGGCCCTTAACTATGGCTACACCTTC
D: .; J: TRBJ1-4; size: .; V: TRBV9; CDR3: CASSVAGFLVEKLFF; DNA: TGTGCCAGCAGCGTAGCAGGGTTTTTAGTTGAAAAACTGTTTTTT
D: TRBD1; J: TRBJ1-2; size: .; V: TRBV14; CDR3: CASSQGTGGAYGYTF; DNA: TGTGCCAGCAGCCAAGGGACAGGGGGCGCCTATGGCTACACCTTC
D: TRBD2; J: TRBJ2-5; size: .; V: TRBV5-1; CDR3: CASSLLAGGQETQYF; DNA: TGCGCCAGCAGCCTCCTAGCGGGGGGGCAAGAGACCCAGTACTTC
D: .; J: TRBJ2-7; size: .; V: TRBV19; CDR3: CASSITPGEPNEQYF; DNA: TGTGCCAGTAGTATTACCCCGGGGGAACCGAACGAGCAGTACTTC
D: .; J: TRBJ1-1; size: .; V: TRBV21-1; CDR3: CASSKAQGWVNTEAFF; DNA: TGTGCCAGCAGCAAAGCGCAGGGATGGGTGAACACTGAAGCTTTCTTT
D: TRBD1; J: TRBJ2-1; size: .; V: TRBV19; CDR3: CASSSGQGDRNEQFF; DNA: TGTGCCAGTAGTTCCGGACAGGGGGACCGGAATGAGCAGTTCTTC
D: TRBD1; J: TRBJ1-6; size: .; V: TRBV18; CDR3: CASSRWDSGNSPLHF; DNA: TGTGCCAGCTCACGATGGGACAGTGGGAATTCACCCCTCCACTTT
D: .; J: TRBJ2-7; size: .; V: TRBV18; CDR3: CASSLSGGGPSSEQYF; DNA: TGTGCCAGCTCTCTCTCTGGGGGGGGGCCGTCATCGGAGCAGTACTTC
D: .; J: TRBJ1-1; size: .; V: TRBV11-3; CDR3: CASRATENTEAFF; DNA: TGTGCCAGCAGGGCTACAGAGAACACTGAAGCTTTCTTT
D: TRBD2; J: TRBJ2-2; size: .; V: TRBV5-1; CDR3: CASSWEGGTGELFF; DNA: TGCGCCAGCAGCTGGGAGGGTGGAACCGGGGAGCTGTTTTTT
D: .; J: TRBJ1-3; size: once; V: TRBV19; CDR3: CASKDNSGNTIYF; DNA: TGTGCCAGTAAAGACAACTCTGGAAACACCATATATTTT
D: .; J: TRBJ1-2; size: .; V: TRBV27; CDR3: CASSLGPLTGYTF; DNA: TGTGCCAGCAGTTTAGGGCCTCTAACTGGCTACACCTTC
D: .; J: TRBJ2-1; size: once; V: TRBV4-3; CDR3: CASSQDYRSSYNEQFF; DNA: TGCGCCAGCAGCCAAGATTACAGGAGCTCCTACAATGAGCAGTTCTTC
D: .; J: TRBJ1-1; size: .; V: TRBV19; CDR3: CASSIRARGNTEAFF; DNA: TGTGCCAGTAGTATAAGGGCCAGGGGGAACACTGAAGCTTTCTTT
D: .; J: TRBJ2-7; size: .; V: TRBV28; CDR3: CASTPGHLAEQYF; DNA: TGTGCCAGCACCCCAGGCCACTTGGCCGAGCAGTACTTC
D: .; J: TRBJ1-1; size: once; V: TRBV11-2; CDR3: CASFADPGGTEAFF; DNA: TGTGCCAGCTTCGCAGACCCGGGGGGCACTGAAGCTTTCTTT
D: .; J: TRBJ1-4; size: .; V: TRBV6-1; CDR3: CASSVGGAGEKLFF; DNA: TGTGCCAGCAGTGTGGGGGGGGCAGGTGAAAAACTGTTTTTT
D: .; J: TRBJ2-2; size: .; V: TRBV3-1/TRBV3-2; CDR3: CASSPPTGTGELFF; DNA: TGTGCCAGCAGTCCTCCCACAGGGACAGGGGAGCTGTTTTTT
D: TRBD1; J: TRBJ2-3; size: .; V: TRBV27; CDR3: CASTLGRGHNTRTDTQYF; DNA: TGTGCCAGCACCCTAGGCAGGGGGCATAATACCCGCACAGATACGCAGTATTTT
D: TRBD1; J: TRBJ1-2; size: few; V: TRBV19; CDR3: CASSNEGQGALFSRGYTF; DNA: TGTGCCAGTAGTAACGAAGGACAGGGGGCCCTTTTTTCACGCGGCTACACCTTC
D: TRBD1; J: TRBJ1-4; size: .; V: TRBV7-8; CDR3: CASSLQGFSEKLFF; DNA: TGTGCCAGCAGCCTACAGGGGTTCTCTGAAAAACTGTTTTTT
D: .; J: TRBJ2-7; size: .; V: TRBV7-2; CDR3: CASSLESGSSYEQYF; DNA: TGTGCCAGCAGCTTAGAGTCAGGATCCTCCTACGAGCAGTACTTC
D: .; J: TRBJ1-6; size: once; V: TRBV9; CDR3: CASSVLVLSSYNSPLHF; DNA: TGTGCCAGCAGCGTCCTAGTCCTGAGCTCCTATAATTCACCCCTCCACTTT
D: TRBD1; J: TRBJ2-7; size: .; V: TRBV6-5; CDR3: CASSSTGGIMNEQYF; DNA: TGTGCCAGCAGTTCCACAGGGGGCATAATGAACGAGCAGTACTTC
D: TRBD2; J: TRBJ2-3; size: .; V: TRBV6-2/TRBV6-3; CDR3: CASSYSAGGKVDTQYF; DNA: TGTGCCAGCAGTTACTCGGCGGGGGGCAAAGTAGATACGCAGTATTTT
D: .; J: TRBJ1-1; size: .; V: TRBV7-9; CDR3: CASSLVREHTEAFF; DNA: TGTGCCAGCAGCTTAGTGCGGGAACACACTGAAGCTTTCTTT
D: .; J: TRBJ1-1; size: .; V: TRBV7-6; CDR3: CASSLAVAGGGTEAFF; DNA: TGTGCCAGCAGCTTAGCGGTGGCGGGAGGGGGGACTGAAGCTTTCTTT
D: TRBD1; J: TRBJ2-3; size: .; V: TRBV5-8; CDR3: CASTRTGEGTDTQYF; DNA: TGTGCCAGCACCAGGACAGGGGAGGGCACAGATACGCAGTATTTT
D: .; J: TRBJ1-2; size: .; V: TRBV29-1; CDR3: CSVVRGYGYTF; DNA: TGCAGCGTTGTCCGGGGCTATGGCTACACCTTC
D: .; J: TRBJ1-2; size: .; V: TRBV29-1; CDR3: CSVEDLPGKGVYGYTF; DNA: TGCAGCGTTGAAGATCTTCCAGGAAAGGGGGTCTATGGCTACACCTTC
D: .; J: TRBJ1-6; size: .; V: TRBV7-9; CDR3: CASSKKAGNLPSPLHF; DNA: TGTGCCAGCAGTAAGAAAGCAGGGAATCTCCCTTCACCCCTCCACTTT
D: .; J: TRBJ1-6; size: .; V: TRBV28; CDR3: CASSVTGTRQNSPLHF; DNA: TGTGCCAGCAGTGTAACCGGGACAAGACAAAATTCACCCCTCCACTTT